A selection of T cell receptor beta chains follows, all from one sample in a study of blood T cell repertoires in COVID-19. The protocol was immunoSEQ multiplex PCR, while the TCRdb copy is restricted to in-frame clones and leaves out a portion. This table has roughly 200,000 clones, about four fifths appearing once. Material for sequencing was peripheral blood. The receptors shown here come from a woman between 40 and 50 years old with COVID-19, enrolled during active disease. CDR3s include the opening cysteine and the closing phenylalanine or tryptophan. The D gene is left open where the match is weak. Part of the rows lack a size; the others show once, few, many or a class for expanded clones.

V	size	D	J	CDR3	DNA
TRBV27	-	-	TRBJ1-1	CASSFPGGGEAFF	TGTGCCAGCAGTTTCCCGGGGGGTGGCGAAGCTTTCTTT
TRBV3-1/TRBV3-2	few	-	TRBJ1-1	CASSRGQLMNTEAFF	TGTGCCAGCAGCCGAGGACAGCTCATGAACACTGAAGCTTTCTTT
TRBV2	-	TRBD1	TRBJ2-7	CANRGTGRYEQYF	TGTGCCAACCGTGGGACAGGTCGATACGAGCAGTACTTC
TRBV6-5	-	TRBD1	TRBJ1-4	CASSYSRTGDEKLFF	TGTGCCAGCAGTTACTCCAGGACAGGGGATGAAAAACTGTTTTTT
TRBV7-8	-	-	TRBJ1-5	CASSSLKGRGGNQPQHF	TGTGCCAGCAGCTCCCTTAAGGGCAGGGGAGGCAATCAGCCCCAGCATTTT
TRBV30	-	-	TRBJ2-2	CAWSDSSGELFF	TGTGCCTGGAGTGACTCGTCCGGGGAGCTGTTTTTT
TRBV5-1	-	-	TRBJ2-3	CASSLGANRGTDTQYF	TGCGCCAGCAGCTTGGGTGCGAACAGGGGCACAGATACGCAGTATTTT
TRBV27	-	TRBD1	TRBJ1-5	CASSLRSTGLQPQHF	TGTGCCAGCAGTTTAAGGTCGACAGGGCTTCAGCCCCAGCATTTT
TRBV11-2	-	TRBD2	TRBJ2-7	CASLTAASGSYEQYF	TGTGCCAGCCTCACCGCGGCTAGCGGCTCCTACGAGCAGTACTTC
TRBV3-1/TRBV3-2	-	-	TRBJ2-1	CASSQDRGSYNEQFF	TGTGCCAGCAGCCAAGATCGGGGAAGTTACAATGAGCAGTTCTTC
TRBV9	-	TRBD2	TRBJ2-2	CASSVGTSGRHRDGELFF	TGTGCCAGCAGCGTAGGTACTAGCGGGAGGCACCGGGACGGGGAGCTGTTTTTT
TRBV3-1/TRBV3-2	-	-	TRBJ2-7	CASSQDPGQSSYEQYF	TGTGCCAGCAGCCAAGATCCGGGACAAAGCTCCTACGAGCAGTACTTC
TRBV5-1	-	-	TRBJ2-4	CASSDLGGDIQYF	TGCGCCAGCAGCGACCTGGGGGGTGACATTCAGTACTTC
TRBV7-6	-	-	TRBJ1-2	CASSLDRQAIYGYTF	TGTGCCAGCAGCCTTGATCGACAGGCTATCTATGGCTACACCTTC
TRBV30	once	-	TRBJ1-2	CAWSVYGIHTF	TGTGCCTGGAGTGTATACGGGATTCACACCTTC
TRBV2	-	-	TRBJ2-7	CASSTGTSYEQYF	TGTGCCAGCAGTACCGGGACAAGCTACGAGCAGTACTTC
TRBV7-8	-	TRBD1	TRBJ2-7	CASSSGGLNYEQYF	TGTGCCAGCAGCTCAGGGGGCTTAAACTACGAGCAGTACTTC
TRBV10-3	-	TRBD1	TRBJ2-2	CAISSTGTGTGELFF	TGTGCCATCAGCTCAACCGGGACAGGGACCGGGGAGCTGTTTTTT
TRBV19	few	-	TRBJ1-1	CASSIVGMNTEAFF	TGTGCCAGTAGTATCGTTGGCATGAACACTGAAGCTTTCTTT
TRBV2	-	-	TRBJ1-1	CASKAGDTEAFF	TGTGCCAGCAAGGCGGGGGACACTGAAGCTTTCTTT
TRBV7-2	-	TRBD1	TRBJ2-1	CASSLSGGQGALGEQFF	TGTGCCAGCAGCTTATCAGGGGGACAGGGGGCGCTGGGTGAGCAGTTCTTC
TRBV3-1/TRBV3-2	-	TRBD1	TRBJ1-1	CASSQLAGTVSAFF	TGTGCCAGCAGCCAACTGGCTGGGACAGTATCAGCTTTCTTT
TRBV6-5	few	-	TRBJ1-2	CASTRGGILEYGYTF	TGTGCCAGCACCCGGGGGGGGATACTCGAATATGGCTACACCTTC
TRBV6-5	-	-	TRBJ2-7	CASSSPGYEQYF	TGTGCCAGCAGTTCCCCGGGCTACGAGCAGTACTTC
TRBV2	-	-	TRBJ1-3	CASSESQSGNTIYF	TGTGCCAGCAGTGAAAGTCAGTCTGGAAACACCATATATTTT
TRBV3-1/TRBV3-2	-	-	TRBJ1-1	CASSPRSGGVGTEAFF	TGTGCCAGCAGCCCGCGGTCGGGGGGGGTGGGCACTGAAGCTTTCTTT
TRBV5-1	-	-	TRBJ2-1	CASCWNYDNEQFF	TGCGCCAGCTGTTGGAACTATGACAATGAGCAGTTCTTC
TRBV6-4	few	TRBD2	TRBJ2-7	CASRPLGWGGPKGYEQYF	TGTGCCAGCAGACCCCTGGGGTGGGGAGGGCCAAAAGGCTACGAGCAGTACTTC
TRBV2	-	TRBD1	TRBJ1-2	CASSEGRGERGYTF	TGTGCCAGCAGTGAAGGCAGGGGGGAACGAGGCTACACCTTC
TRBV3-1/TRBV3-2	-	-	TRBJ2-1	CASSQDPRRNEQFF	TGTGCCAGCAGCCAAGATCCCCGGAGGAATGAGCAGTTCTTC
TRBV5-1	-	-	TRBJ1-1	CASSHETLTVSLTEAFF	TGCGCCAGCAGCCACGAAACCCTTACAGTGTCTCTCACTGAAGCTTTCTTT
TRBV3-1/TRBV3-2	once	TRBD1	TRBJ1-2	CASSQGTTGGAGYGYTF	TGTGCCAGCAGCCAGGGAACCACAGGGGGCGCGGGCTATGGCTACACCTTC
TRBV6-5	once	TRBD1	TRBJ2-4	CASRPGTGENIQYF	TGTGCCAGCAGACCCGGGACAGGGGAAAACATTCAGTACTTC
TRBV13	-	TRBD2	TRBJ2-1	CASAGLALNEQFF	TGTGCCAGCGCGGGACTAGCGTTAAACGAGCAGTTCTTC
TRBV6-6	-	TRBD1	TRBJ1-2	CASSYPGQGNYGYTF	TGTGCCAGCAGTTACCCCGGACAGGGGAACTATGGCTACACCTTC
TRBV7-9	-	-	TRBJ1-3	CASTRQSGNTIYF	TGTGCCAGCACCCGCCAGTCTGGAAACACCATATATTTT
TRBV5-5	-	-	TRBJ2-6	CASSAWGRGVSGANVLTF	TGTGCCAGCAGTGCCTGGGGCAGGGGAGTCTCGGGGGCCAACGTCCTGACTTTC
TRBV6-5	once	-	TRBJ2-7	CASSYHREGHEQYF	TGTGCCAGCAGTTACCACAGGGAGGGCCACGAGCAGTACTTC
TRBV19	once	-	TRBJ1-1	CASSIGQMNTEAFF	TGTGCCAGTAGTATTGGACAGATGAACACTGAAGCTTTCTTT
TRBV7-9	few	TRBD1	TRBJ1-1	CASSGRTGATEAFF	TGTGCCAGCAGCGGCCGGACAGGCGCCACTGAAGCTTTCTTT
TRBV6-4	-	TRBD2	TRBJ2-2	CASGASGDDTGELFF	TGTGCCAGCGGCGCTAGCGGGGACGACACCGGGGAGCTGTTTTTT
TRBV7-2	-	TRBD1	TRBJ1-5	CASSMTGGGILSNQPQHF	TGTGCCAGCAGCATGACAGGGGGCGGAATATTGAGCAATCAGCCCCAGCATTTT
TRBV5-8	-	-	TRBJ2-7	CASSLFTTEQYF	TGTGCCAGCAGCTTGTTCACTACCGAGCAGTACTTC
TRBV5-6	-	-	TRBJ2-2	CASSLAPAGELFF	TGTGCCAGCAGCTTGGCCCCGGCCGGGGAGCTGTTTTTT
TRBV16	-	TRBD1	TRBJ1-2	CASSPDRDRGGYTF	TGTGCCAGCAGCCCCGACCGGGACAGGGGTGGCTACACCTTC
TRBV11-2	-	TRBD1	TRBJ2-1	CASSLVIGGLDNEQFF	TGTGCCAGCAGCTTAGTAATAGGGGGCTTGGACAATGAGCAGTTCTTC
TRBV15	-	-	TRBJ1-2	CATSRLGLYGYGYTF	TGTGCCACCAGCAGACTTGGACTATATGGCTATGGCTACACCTTC
TRBV9	-	-	TRBJ2-3	CASGVAGVRDTQYF	TGTGCCAGCGGGGTTGCAGGGGTTCGAGATACGCAGTATTTT
TRBV7-8	-	-	TRBJ1-4	CASSSRQGGTNEKLFF	TGTGCCAGCAGCTCCCGCCAGGGCGGAACTAATGAAAAACTGTTTTTT
TRBV30	once	-	TRBJ2-7	CAWGSSYEQYF	TGTGCCTGGGGCAGCTCCTACGAGCAGTACTTC
TRBV6-2/TRBV6-3	-	TRBD1	TRBJ2-5	CASSYKSRGWQETQYF	TGTGCCAGCAGTTACAAATCCAGGGGGTGGCAAGAGACCCAGTACTTC
TRBV6-1	-	-	TRBJ2-1	CASSDSVGSVYNEQFF	TGTGCCAGCAGTGATTCTGTCGGGAGTGTCTACAATGAGCAGTTCTTC
TRBV3-1/TRBV3-2	-	TRBD2	TRBJ2-7	CASSQARLAGFVEQYF	TGTGCCAGCAGCCAAGCCCGACTAGCGGGGTTTGTGGAGCAGTACTTC
TRBV5-6	-	TRBD1	TRBJ1-5	CASSLYPGGTGQPQHF	TGTGCCAGCAGCTTGTATCCAGGGGGCACGGGTCAGCCCCAGCATTTT
TRBV7-9	-	TRBD2	TRBJ2-1	CASSRWTPVKRERYNEQFF	TGTGCCAGCAGTAGATGGACCCCCGTTAAGCGGGAAAGGTACAATGAGCAGTTCTTC